This T cell receptor (beta chain) emerged from a study of human T cells and chemical hapten exposure. V shed 6 bases and J shed 2 bases, with 11 bases lying between them. There are 14 residues in the CDR3. CDR1 and CDR2 (germline): KGHSH, LQKENI. Time point described: patch test 1, 2 weeks after DPC sensitization. Stated treatment: therapeutic diphenylcyclopropenone sensitization with weekly scalp DPC. TCRdb used MiXCR to reprocess the RACE reads, holding one entry per CDR3 protein. The sample consists of some 200,000 distinct CDR3 sequences, 20% to 25% of them appearing once. V is TRBV18 and J is TRBJ1-3; D call uncertain. This receptor was taken from a woman aged 45 to 65 with alopecia areata. Some clones in this sample may be carry-over from other donors' samples. Sequencing was performed on whole blood, taken in connection with sensitization to the hapten diphenylcyclopropenone (DPC). CDR3 nucleotides: TGTGCCAGCTCCCCGGGCTCAACTGGAAACACCATATATTTT. Protein: CASSPGSTGNTIYF.